A selection of T cell receptor beta chains follows, all from one sample in a study of PD-1 blockade in classical Hodgkin lymphoma. Clones were sequenced by immunoSEQ multiplex PCR, and TCRdb holds only the in-frame ones, with some missing. The table includes about 110,000 clones, 80% to 90% detected once. The source was peripheral blood mononuclear cells (PBMCs), collected before the second cycle of nivolumab. The receptors were gathered from a human donor with classical Hodgkin lymphoma. Each CDR3 is given with its conserved first and last residue. The D gene is left open where the match is weak. The size of a clone is reported for some rows only, either as once, few or many, or as a class for expanded clones.

>-|TRBV5-1|-|TRBJ2-7
CASSLDPNSYEQYF
TGCGCCAGCAGCTTGGATCCCAACTCCTACGAGCAGTACTTC
>-|TRBV19|-|TRBJ2-6
CASSIRIGRSVSGANVLTF
TGTGCCAGTAGTATTAGAATTGGACGGAGCGTTTCTGGGGCCAACGTCCTGACTTTC
>-|TRBV27|-|TRBJ2-3
CASSSFTDTQYF
TGTGCCAGCAGTTCCTTCACAGATACGCAGTATTTT
>-|TRBV6-8|-|TRBJ1-2
CASSYSASADYGYTF
TGTGCCAGCAGTTACTCGGCTTCGGCAGACTATGGCTACACCTTC
>-|TRBV11-2|TRBD1|TRBJ2-7
CASSFPRPGQGGHEQYF
TGTGCCAGCAGCTTCCCCCGACCGGGACAGGGGGGCCACGAGCAGTACTTC
>-|TRBV18|-|TRBJ1-1
CASSPTLRGGGKAFF
TGTGCCAGCTCACCGACTTTGAGGGGGGGCGGAAAAGCTTTCTTT
>-|TRBV15|-|TRBJ2-7
CATSRGRGYSYEQYF
TGTGCCACCAGCAGAGGCCGGGGTTACTCCTACGAGCAGTACTTC
>-|TRBV7-6|TRBD2|TRBJ2-1
CASSLGPAGASEQFF
TGTGCCAGCAGCTTAGGCCCAGCGGGAGCCAGTGAGCAGTTCTTC
>-|TRBV4-1|-|TRBJ1-2
CASSQELAGKGYTF
TGCGCCAGCAGCCAAGAGCTAGCAGGGAAGGGCTACACCTTC
>-|TRBV5-6|-|TRBJ2-5
CASSLWRDEGETQYF
TGTGCCAGCAGCTTGTGGCGTGACGAGGGAGAGACCCAGTACTTC
>-|TRBV30|-|TRBJ2-7
CARSGTTRGYEQYF
TGTGCCAGATCCGGGACAACCCGTGGGTACGAGCAGTACTTC
>few|TRBV7-9|-|TRBJ1-1
CASSLGPSGMNTEAFF
TGTGCCAGCAGCTTAGGGCCCTCAGGGATGAACACTGAAGCTTTCTTT
>few|TRBV4-2|-|TRBJ1-2
CASSQRGVNYGYTF
TGTGCCAGCAGCCAACGGGGCGTTAACTATGGCTACACCTTC
>once|TRBV30|-|TRBJ1-2
CAWSVGGRSAF
TGTGCCTGGAGTGTGGGAGGCAGGAGCGCCTTC
>-|TRBV10-3|-|TRBJ1-5
CAISDVGGDNQPQHF
TGTGCCATCAGTGATGTGGGGGGGGATAATCAGCCCCAGCATTTT
>-|TRBV27|TRBD1|TRBJ1-1
CASSFDRAHSEAFF
TGTGCCAGCAGTTTCGACAGGGCTCACTCTGAAGCTTTCTTT
>-|TRBV6-5|-|TRBJ2-1
CASSYSSGNEQFF
TGTGCCAGCAGTTACTCTAGCGGAAATGAGCAGTTCTTC
>-|TRBV27|-|TRBJ2-2
CASSSTGEGGELFF
TGTGCCAGCAGTTCGACAGGGGAGGGTGGGGAGCTGTTTTTT
>-|TRBV10-3|TRBD2|TRBJ2-1
CAISEGTSGREGEQFF
TGTGCCATCAGTGAGGGGACTAGCGGGAGGGAGGGTGAGCAGTTCTTC
>-|TRBV6-1|TRBD1|TRBJ2-7
CASLPGQGYEQYF
TGTGCCAGTTTACCGGGACAGGGCTACGAGCAGTACTTC
>-|TRBV5-6|TRBD1|TRBJ1-1
CASSLVAGGAFF
TGTGCCAGCAGCTTGGTAGCAGGGGGAGCTTTCTTT
>-|TRBV19|TRBD1|TRBJ2-7
CASSGQGYDEQYF
TGTGCCAGTAGCGGACAGGGGTACGACGAGCAGTACTTC
>-|TRBV7-8|TRBD2|TRBJ2-3
CASSWGTIDTQYF
TGTGCCAGCAGCTGGGGGACTATTGATACGCAGTATTTT
>once|TRBV19|-|TRBJ2-3
CASSIPDMTSTDTQYF
TGTGCCAGTAGTATCCCCGACATGACTAGCACAGATACGCAGTATTTT
>-|TRBV13|TRBD2|TRBJ2-7
CASSPGTSAYEQYF
TGTGCCAGCAGCCCCGGGACTAGCGCTTACGAGCAGTACTTC
>-|TRBV4-3|-|TRBJ1-3
CASSQARTVSGNTIYF
TGCGCCAGCAGCCAGGCTAGGACAGTCTCTGGAAACACCATATATTTT
>-|TRBV11-2|-|TRBJ2-1
CASSPPSDYSSYNEQFF
TGTGCCAGCAGCCCCCCTAGCGACTACAGCTCCTACAATGAGCAGTTCTTC
>-|TRBV6-1|-|TRBJ1-2
CASSLTTGGHYGYTF
TGTGCCAGCAGCCTTACGACCGGGGGGCACTATGGCTACACCTTC
>-|TRBV10-3|TRBD1|TRBJ2-7
CAISQGTEREQYF
TGTGCCATCAGCCAAGGGACAGAGAGGGAGCAGTACTTC
>-|TRBV29-1|-|TRBJ2-2
CSVEGTTGNTGELFF
TGCAGCGTTGAGGGGACAACTGGAAACACCGGGGAGCTGTTTTTT
>-|TRBV6-5|-|TRBJ1-2
CASSTGGDGYTF
TGTGCCAGCAGTACAGGTGGGGATGGCTACACCTTC
>-|TRBV6-5|-|TRBJ2-7
CASSLGQSYEQYF
TGTGCCAGCAGTTTAGGACAGAGCTACGAGCAGTACTTC
>few|TRBV11-2|-|TRBJ2-3
CASSFIGPTDTQYF
TGTGCCAGCAGCTTCATCGGACCTACAGATACGCAGTATTTT
>-|TRBV5-5|-|TRBJ1-2
CASRWDRSSYGYTF
TGTGCCAGCAGATGGGACCGATCTAGCTATGGCTACACCTTC
>-|TRBV2|-|TRBJ1-1
CASNKKTNTEAFF
TGTGCCAGCAATAAAAAGACGAACACTGAAGCTTTCTTT
>-|TRBV2|-|TRBJ2-1
CASSEENGARGEQFF
TGTGCCAGCAGTGAAGAAAACGGGGCTCGGGGTGAGCAGTTCTTC
>-|TRBV19|-|TRBJ2-2
CASSMPWGITGELFF
TGTGCCAGTAGTATGCCCTGGGGGATTACCGGGGAGCTGTTTTTT
>-|TRBV29-1|TRBD2|TRBJ2-5
CSVGWGGETQYF
TGCAGCGTTGGTTGGGGAGGGGAGACCCAGTACTTC
>once|TRBV5-1|-|TRBJ1-1
CASSLVPTDTEAFF
TGCGCCAGCAGCTTGGTTCCGACGGACACTGAAGCTTTCTTT
>-|TRBV19|-|TRBJ2-7
CASSRTQDPSYEQYF
TGTGCCAGTAGTAGGACCCAGGACCCTTCCTACGAGCAGTACTTC
>-|TRBV5-6|TRBD1|TRBJ2-1
CASSLDRVGYNEQFF
TGTGCCAGCAGCCTCGACAGGGTAGGCTACAATGAGCAGTTCTTC
>-|TRBV13|-|TRBJ2-1
CASASPLGFNEQFF
TGTGCCAGCGCCTCCCCCCTCGGGTTCAATGAGCAGTTCTTC
>once|TRBV6-5|-|TRBJ2-7
CASSPSYEQYF
TGTGCCAGCAGTCCCTCTTACGAGCAGTACTTC
>-|TRBV6-1|-|TRBJ1-2
CASSLGADSYGYTF
TGTGCCAGTTCCCTAGGGGCGGACTCCTATGGCTACACCTTC
>-|TRBV6-1|-|TRBJ1-2
CASSEARSAALGVYGYTF
TGTGCCAGCAGTGAAGCGCGGTCAGCGGCCCTAGGAGTCTATGGCTACACCTTC
>-|TRBV27|-|TRBJ2-7
CASISLQGSVYEQYF
TGTGCCAGCATTAGCCTACAGGGTTCGGTCTACGAGCAGTACTTC
>-|TRBV6-5|-|TRBJ2-1
CASTSSAPEQFF
TGTGCCAGCACTTCTAGCGCCCCGGAGCAGTTCTTC
>-|TRBV27|TRBD1|TRBJ2-4
CASSPGTGAAKNIQYF
TGTGCCAGCAGTCCCGGGACAGGGGCGGCCAAAAACATTCAGTACTTC
>-|TRBV30|-|TRBJ1-6
CAWSEGRQSSYNSPLHF
TGTGCCTGGAGTGAGGGACGCCAGAGCTCCTATAATTCACCCCTCCACTTT
>-|TRBV6-5|-|TRBJ2-1
CASGREAYNEQFF
TGTGCCAGCGGAAGGGAGGCCTACAATGAGCAGTTCTTC